This TCR beta chain was documented in a study of radiotherapy plus CTLA-4 blockade in lung cancer. Study findings and constraints: Following radiotherapy plus ipilimumab, tumor-derived TCR clones expanded in the blood.

Details on this clone: No antigen is known for it.

V gave up 4 bases and J gave up 2 bases, with 5 bases separating them. Germline V lookup: CDR1 SGDLS, CDR2 YYNGEE. The CDR3 has 12 residues. TCRdb keeps only in-frame clones here, not all; method: immunoSEQ multiplex PCR. The sample holds tens of thousands of clones, approximately 80% seen once. This rearrangement joins TRBV9 to TRBJ2-3; D is undetermined. The receptor was derived from a human donor with non-small cell lung cancer that progressed on radiotherapy plus ipilimumab. The sample consisted of peripheral blood, taken from a patient treated with radiotherapy plus ipilimumab. CDR3 region: CASSIATDTQYF. For the CDR3, the DNA is TGTGCCAGCAGCATAGCCACAGATACGCAGTATTTT.